The 13 T cell receptor beta chains given below trace back to one sample, sequenced in a study of CD8 T cells in Susac syndrome. The RNA input was roughly 0.45 to 1 ug, and it was reverse transcribed with random hexamers. TCRdb analysed the immunoSEQ multiplex PCR reads with MiXCR anew, one entry per CDR3 protein. Counted here are under 150,000 distinct CDR3 sequences, just under 95% occurring once; the ten biggest clones make up more than 0.14%. Sequenced input: CD4+ T cells from PBMCs. The source of these receptors is a human donor with Susac syndrome.

V and J are TRBV7-9 and TRBJ1-3, with unresolved D. The germline V gene encodes CDR1 SEHNR and CDR2 FQNEAQ (reference sequence). Trimming left V 5 bases short and J 0 bases short, with 17 bases between. The CDR3 sequence is 17 residues long. The CDR3 loop reads CASSLQTGSRSGNTIYF. In DNA, the CDR3 is TGTGCCAGCAGCCTGCAGACTGGCAGCCGCTCTGGAAACACCATATATTTT.

The chain links TRBV14 to TRBJ2-2, with D unclear. Germline V gene sequence: CDR1 SGHDN, CDR2 FVKESK. The CDR3 has 14 residues. V was cut by 2 bases and J by 6 bases, with 10 bases left in between. The CDR3 DNA reads as TGTGCCAGCAGCCAAAACCACCTAGCCGGGGAGCTGTTTTTT. It translates to CASSQNHLAGELFF.

The chain links TRBV28 to TRBJ1-6, with 8 nucleotides matching TRBD1. Unmatched junction bases numbered 10, after V lost 8 bases and J lost 7 bases. Germline-derived CDR1 and CDR2 are MDHEN and SYDVKM. The CDR3 length is 15 residues. The CDR3 DNA reads TGTGCCAGCGGCCCCGGGGGACAGGCCAATTCACCCCTCCACTTT. Translating gives CASGPGGQANSPLHF.

This chain joins TRBV30 and TRBJ1-2, with 9 positions matching TRBD1. V trimming: 6 bases; J trimming: 5 bases; junction bases outside the gene matches: 13. The CDR3 sequence is 15 residues long. Germline V lookup: CDR1 GTSNPN, CDR2 SVGIG (reference sequence). The CDR3 DNA is TGTGCCTGCAAGAGGGGAACAGGGGGCGCGTATGGCTACACCTTC. This codes for CACKRGTGGAYGYTF.

The J gene is TRBJ1-1, the V gene TRBV7-2, with TRBD1 as a possible D gene (5 bases). The germline V gene has CDR1 SGHTA and CDR2 FQGNSA. Deletions cut 5 bases from V and 12 bases from J, with 16 bases between. The CDR3 covers 12 residues. This CDR3 is CASSPGPGPSFF. DNA of the CDR3: TGTGCCAGCAGCCCCGGGCCAGGGCCATCTTTCTTT.

The chain employs TRBV6-1 and TRBJ2-7, with 11 bases that match TRBD1. The germline gives CDR1 MNHNS, CDR2 SASEGT. The CDR3 totals 17 residues. The V gene end was trimmed by 6 bases and the J gene end by 2 bases; junction bases not matched to a gene: 12. The CDR3: CASRNGQGATPPYEQYF. The DNA for the CDR3 is TGTGCCAGCAGGAACGGACAGGGGGCGACCCCACCCTACGAGCAGTACTTC.

This chain connects TRBV24-1 to TRBJ2-1; 8 nucleotides line up with TRBD1. Germline V lookup: CDR1 KGHDR, CDR2 SFDVKD. CDR3 size: 13 residues. With V trimmed by 7 bases and J by 4 bases, 2 bases remained unmatched. The chain's CDR3 is CATSWTGYNEQFF. As DNA, the CDR3 is TGTGCCACCAGCTGGACAGGGTACAATGAGCAGTTCTTC.

The rearrangement uses TRBV2 and TRBJ2-4; tentatively, D is TRBD2 (5 bases). V lost 3 bases and J 1 base, leaving 19 bases between the germline ends. In germline, CDR1 is SNHLY, CDR2 FYNNEI. The CDR3 runs to 18 residues. The CDR3: CASSEIGGFPGAKNIQYF. The CDR3 region has the DNA TGTGCCAGCAGTGAGATCGGTGGCTTCCCGGGGGCCAAAAACATTCAGTACTTC.

The CDR3, as DNA: TGTGCCAGCATCCTGGGGCCAGCCAAAAACATTCAGTACTTC. Translating it yields CASILGPAKNIQYF. The genes are TRBV6-6 and TRBJ2-4, with D possibly matching TRBD1 (5 bases). This CDR3 spans 14 amino acids. With 7 bases removed from V and 0 bases from J, the gap between germline ends came to 10 bases. CDR1 is MNHNY and CDR2 is SVGAGI in the germline V gene (reference sequence).

V usage is TRBV25-1 and J usage is TRBJ2-4; tentative D call: TRBD2 (6 bases). Per the germline V gene, CDR1 is MGHDK and CDR2 is SYGVNS. V lost 4 bases and J 8 bases, leaving 18 bases between the germline ends. This CDR3 region has 15 residues. CDR3 in DNA: TGTGCCAGCAGTGGTAGGGGACTTCCGTGGGACATTCAGTACTTC. Its translation: CASSGRGLPWDIQYF.

The rearrangement joins TRBV5-1 to TRBJ1-2, with 12 bases matching TRBD1. J was trimmed by 8 bases and V by 0 bases; bases with no gene match: 5. Germline V CDR1 and CDR2: SGHRS, YFSETQ. This CDR3 has 15 residues. The CDR3 DNA is TGCGCCAGCAGCTTGGCTGGGACAGGGGGCGAAGGCTACACCTTC. Protein sequence: CASSLAGTGGEGYTF.

A single count supports this clonotype. The rearrangement joins TRBV25-1 to TRBJ2-1, with 10 bases fitting TRBD1. The trim removed 1 base at V and 9 bases at J, leaving 15 bases unmatched. From germline, CDR1 is MGHDK and CDR2 SYGVNS. This CDR3 contains 18 residues. The DNA of the CDR3 is TGTGCCAGCAGTGAATGGTCGGGAGGGGGGACAGGGGATGGTGAGCAGTTCTTC. Amino acids: CASSEWSGGGTGDGEQFF. Together with reference TRBV25-1 and TRBJ2-1, the CDR3 gives the full variable domain: EADIYQTPRYLVIGTGKKITLECSQTMGHDKMYWYQQDPGMELHLIHYSYGVNSTEKGDLSSESTVSRIRTEHFPLTLESARPSHTSQYLCASSEWSGGGTGDGEQFFGPGTRLTVL.

V and J are TRBV20-1 and TRBJ1-4; D gene uncertain. Germline CDR1 and CDR2: DFQATT and SNEGSKA (reference sequence). V was trimmed by 1 base and J by 6 bases, leaving 12 bases between them. CDR3 length: 14 amino acids. The CDR3 sequence: CSARGEGEDEKLFF. The CDR3 DNA reads as TGCAGTGCTAGAGGGGAAGGCGAGGATGAAAAACTGTTTTTT.